Shown below are 18 T cell receptor beta chains from a single sample sequenced in a study of T cells in women clearing cervical HPV infection (dated by TCRdb to the late 2010s). The library came from the immunoSEQ multiplex PCR assay. The source is immuneACCESS, and TCRdb retained only in-frame sequences with V and J called. Part of the clones is not carried over; for the studies checked, unresolved V genes explain less than half of this, and the remainder is unexplained. The record for this sample contains about 35,000 clones. The ten largest clones take up roughly 6.8% of the sample. Sequenced sample: blood buffy coat. The receptor source for this set is a woman between 18 and 69 years old with a cervical HPV16 infection that either progressed to CIN3+ or cleared (not recorded which).

On this clone: The sequence runs out 3 residues before the end of the CDR3; the remainder is reconstructed from the germline J gene. This rearrangement joins TRBV20-1 to TRBJ2-7; tentative D call: TRBD2 (5 bases). From germline, CDR1 is DFQATT and CDR2 SNEGSKA (reference sequence). This CDR3 contains 13 residues. Trimming stripped 6 bases from V and 2 bases from J, with 14 bases between. CDR3 bases read: TGCAGTGCACGGGCTAGCCTAGCCTACGAG. Translating it yields CSARASLAYE. The entire CDR3 protein is CSARASLAYEQYF.

The CDR3 DNA, read in part, is TGTGCCAGCAGCAAGACTAGCGGTAGAGCAGATACC. This gives the protein CASSKTSGRADT. The entire CDR3 protein is CASSKTSGRADTYTF. This chain connects TRBV7-9 to TRBJ1-2; D unclear. The CDR3 extends 3 residues past the end of the read, so its final part is completed from the germline J gene. This CDR3 has 15 amino acids. CDR1 SEHNR and CDR2 FQNEAQ come from the germline V gene (reference sequence).

About this clone: Read coverage stops 3 residues before the CDR3 terminus; the germline J gene supplies the remainder. The chain employs TRBV2 and TRBJ2-7; unclear D gene. Germline CDR1 reads SNHLY; CDR2 reads FYNNEI. V lost 0 bases and J 0 bases, leaving 6 bases between the germline ends. The length of the CDR3 is 14 residues. CDR3 region: CASSEAPGSYEQYF. Partial CDR3 DNA: TGTGCCAGCAGTGAAGCCCCGGGCTCCTACGAG.

In regard to this clone: The read finishes 3 residues shy of the CDR3 end, and the germline J gene is used to complete it. The rearrangement links TRBV7-9 to TRBJ2-2; 9 positions match TRBD1. Looked up from germline, CDR1 is SEHNR and CDR2 is FQNEAQ (reference sequence). J was trimmed by 6 bases and V by 4 bases; bases with no gene match: 6. The CDR3 covers 15 residues. The DNA read from the CDR3 is TGTGCCAGCAGCTCCGGACAGGGGACTGCCGGGGAG. Protein product: CASSSGQGTAGE. The CDR3 in full is CASSSGQGTAGELFF.

A note on this clone: The CDR3 goes on 3 residues after the read ends, and that part is filled in from the germline J gene. J is TRBJ1-5 and V is TRBV5-6; possibly TRBD1 for D (5 bases). V was cut by 4 bases and J by 2 bases, with 13 bases left in between. The CDR3 totals 15 residues. CDR1 is SGHDT, CDR2 YYEEEE, per germline. The CDR3 DNA, read in part, is TGTGCCAGCAGCCGCCAGGGAATTGGCAATCAGCCC. This translates into CASSRQGIGNQP. The CDR3 as a whole reads CASSRQGIGNQPQHF.

Comments on this clone: The read ends 3 residues early relative to the CDR3; the germline J gene fills the gap. The chain joins TRBV2 to TRBJ2-1; TRBD2 agrees at 12 bases. Per germline, CDR1 SNHLY and CDR2 FYNNEI. CDR3 length equals 15 residues. V lost 3 bases, J lost 8 bases, and 5 bases stayed unmatched. This chain's CDR3 is CASSDPSGGAYEQFF. CDR3 bases read: TGTGCCAGCAGTGACCCTAGCGGGGGGGCCTATGAG.

Concerning this clone: The read stops 3 residues short of the end of the CDR3; the missing end is completed from the germline J gene. The chain has TRBV7-9 and TRBJ2-1, with 8 bases matching TRBD1. The CDR3 length is 15 residues. V dropped 5 bases and J dropped 4; count of bases not matched to a gene: 7. Germline V gene sequence: CDR1 SEHNR, CDR2 FQNEAQ (reference sequence). CDR3 amino acids: CASSHRDRTYNEQFF. The DNA read from the CDR3 is TGTGCCAGCAGCCACCGGGACAGGACTTACAATGAG.

Concerning this clone: The CDR3 end falls 3 residues outside the read, so it is completed with the germline J gene. V and J are TRBV5-1 and TRBJ2-2; TRBD1 agrees at 8 bases. The germline gives CDR1 SGHRS, CDR2 YFSETQ. This CDR3 is built from 14 residues. The CDR3 is CASSRDRGNSPLFF. The part of the CDR3 DNA that was read is TGCGCCAGCAGCCGAGACAGGGGTAATTCACCG.

On this clone: The read comes to an end 3 residues before the CDR3 does, leaving the germline J gene to fill in the end. The chain joins TRBV7-2 to TRBJ2-5; D ambiguous. CDR3 length: 12 amino acids. Germline V gene lookup returns CDR1 SGHTA and CDR2 FQGNSA. The CDR3 here is CASSPYTDTQYF. The sequenced CDR3 bases are TGTGCCAGCAGCCCTTATACAGATACC.

About this clone itself: The CDR3 extends 3 residues past the end of the read, so its final part is completed from the germline J gene. This rearrangement joins TRBV20-1 to TRBJ2-1; 7 nucleotides align to TRBD2. The CDR3 runs to 15 residues. The germline V gene encodes CDR1 DFQATT and CDR2 SNEGSKA (reference sequence). The V gene end was trimmed by 0 bases and the J gene end by 3 bases; junction bases not matched to a gene: 5. The CDR3 here is CSARESTSDYNEQFF. Partial CDR3 DNA: TGCAGTGCTAGAGAGAGCACTAGCGACTACAATGAG.

CDR3 sequence: CASTQGEGTDTQYF. The DNA read from the CDR3 is TGTGCCAGTACCCAGGGGGAGGGCACAGATACG. J is TRBJ2-3 and V is TRBV19; D is perhaps TRBD1 (7 bases). The read gets to within 3 residues of the CDR3 end, and the germline J gene fills in the rest. The CDR3 runs 14 residues. Trimming left V 7 bases short and J 1 base short, with 12 bases between. Looked up from germline, CDR1 is LNHDA and CDR2 is SQIVND (reference sequence).

About this clone itself: The read ends 3 residues before the CDR3 terminus; that terminus is restored from the germline J gene. The V gene is TRBV7-2, the J gene TRBJ1-4, with D possibly being TRBD1 (6 bases). Germline CDR1 and CDR2: SGHTA and FQGNSA. The CDR3 runs 14 residues. The DNA read from the CDR3 is TGTGCCAGCAGCTCCCGAGGACAGAGCTCACCA. Translated: CASSSRGQSSP. The whole CDR3 protein is CASSSRGQSSPLFF.

As concerns this clone: The missing CDR3 end, 3 residues past where the read stops, is filled in from the germline J gene. This chain uses TRBV5-6 with TRBJ2-7; the D is unclear. Germline V CDR1 and CDR2: SGHDT, YYEEEE. This CDR3 is built from 13 residues. The ends were cut back, 4 bases at V and 5 bases at J, with 13 bases in the middle. CDR3 bases read: TGTGCCAGCAGCCCGACAAATTCCAACGAG. Translation: CASSPTNSNE. The full CDR3 reads CASSPTNSNEQYF. The full variable domain, rest sourced from reference TRBV5-6 and TRBJ2-7, is DAGVTQSPTHLIKTRGQQVTLRCSPKSGHDTVSWYQQALGQGPQFIFQYYEEEERQRGNFPDRFSGHQFPNYSSELNVNALLLGDSALYLCASSPTNSNEQYFGPGTRLTVT.

To note about this clone: Read sequence stops 3 residues before the CDR3 end, and the germline J gene provides the missing end. The rearrangement uses TRBV19 and TRBJ1-2; D possibly corresponds to TRBD1 (5 bases). The CDR3 sequence is 13 residues long. V was shortened by 7 bases and J by 4 bases, with 13 bases between the two germline ends. CDR1 LNHDA and CDR2 SQIVND come from the germline V gene (reference sequence). CDR3 DNA, as far as it was read: TGTGCCAGTACCCCAGGGTTCCTCTATGGC. Translating gives CASTPGFLYG. The full CDR3 is CASTPGFLYGYTF.

To note about this clone: The read terminates 3 residues ahead of where the CDR3 ends, so the germline J gene completes it. The J gene is TRBJ1-2, the V gene TRBV19; weak D call: TRBD1 (6 bases). Looked up from germline, CDR1 is LNHDA and CDR2 is SQIVND (reference sequence). The CDR3 loop spans 14 amino acids. CDR3 bases read: TGTGCCAGTAAGATAGCGGGGGGGCCGTTGGAC. Translation gives CASKIAGGPLD. From start to end, the CDR3 is CASKIAGGPLDYTF.

Comment on this clone: The read finishes 3 residues shy of the CDR3 end, and the germline J gene is used to complete it. This chain connects TRBV12-3 or TRBV12-4 to TRBJ1-6; no clear D gene. V lost 6 bases, J lost 7 bases, and 10 bases lay in between. This CDR3 region has 13 residues. CDR3 bases read: TGTGCCAGCAGACTGAACTGGAATTCACCC. Protein product: CASRLNWNSP. The CDR3, in full, reads CASRLNWNSPLHF.

On this clone itself: With the read ending 3 residues before the CDR3 end, the germline J gene is used to fill in that end. V gene TRBV29-1 combines with J gene TRBJ2-3; 9 nucleotides line up with TRBD1. From germline, CDR1 is SQVTM and CDR2 ANQGSEA. This CDR3 comprises 14 residues. The CDR3 loop reads CSVAPGQGFETQYF. Incomplete CDR3 DNA: TGCAGCGTCGCACCGGGACAGGGTTTTGAGACG.

About this clone: The read terminates 3 residues ahead of where the CDR3 ends, so the germline J gene completes it. The V gene is TRBV30, the J gene TRBJ1-6, with 8 bases aligning to TRBD1. The CDR3 contains 14 residues. Per the germline V gene, CDR1 is GTSNPN and CDR2 is SVGIG (reference sequence). V lost 7 bases and J lost 7; bases outside the gene matches: 9. CDR3 DNA (partial): TGTGCCTACAACACCGGGACAGGAAATTCACCC. It codes for CAYNTGTGNSP. The entire CDR3 is CAYNTGTGNSPLHF.